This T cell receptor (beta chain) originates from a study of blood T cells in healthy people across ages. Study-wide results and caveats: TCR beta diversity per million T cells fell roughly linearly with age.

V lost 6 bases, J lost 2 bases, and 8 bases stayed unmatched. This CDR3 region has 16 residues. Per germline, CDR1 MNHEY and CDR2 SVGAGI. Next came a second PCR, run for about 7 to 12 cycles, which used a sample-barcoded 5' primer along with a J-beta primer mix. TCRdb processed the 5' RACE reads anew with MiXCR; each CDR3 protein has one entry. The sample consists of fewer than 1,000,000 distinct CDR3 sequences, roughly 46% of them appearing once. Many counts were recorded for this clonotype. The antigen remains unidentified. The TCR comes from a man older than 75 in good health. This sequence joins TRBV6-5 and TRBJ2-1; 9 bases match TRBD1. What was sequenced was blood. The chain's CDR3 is CASRRAWDRAYNEQFF. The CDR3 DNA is TGTGCCAGCAGAAGGGCGTGGGACAGGGCCTACAATGAGCAGTTCTTC.